This entry features one TCR beta chain sequence. This specimen comes from a study of cytomegalovirus exposure and HLA in healthy donors. PCR used 60 Vbeta primers and 13 Jbeta primers. TCRdb's table, derived via immunoSEQ multiplex PCR, lists solely in-frame clones and lacks some. The sample yields approximately 280,000 clones, roughly 89% seen once. This clonotype was obtained from a woman aged 18-35 years in good health and CMV-seronegative. The sequencing sample was made of PBMCs.

CDR3 region: CASSAGQGDATNEKLFF. The CDR3 DNA follows: TGCGCCAGCAGCGCCGGACAGGGAGATGCAACTAATGAAAAACTGTTTTTT. V and J are TRBV5-1 and TRBJ1-4, with 8 bases matching TRBD1. The CDR3 is 17 residues long. V dropped 4 bases and J dropped 0; count of bases not matched to a gene: 8. Germline assignment: CDR1 SGHRS and CDR2 YFSETQ.